This T cell receptor (beta chain) is drawn from a study of shared clonotypes between healthy human individuals. The table came from immunoSEQ multiplex PCR; TCRdb's copy has only in-frame clones and leaves some out. The data hold 2,500,000 or so clones, with 80% to 95% observed a single time. Broader study findings: Tissue TCR repertoires likely differ from these blood-only repertoires.

This clone was seen only a few times. The antigen is unknown. This sample also contains other DNA sequences that code for the same CDR3. This sequence originates from a man aged 18 to 29 in good health. Some clones in this sample may be carry-over from other donors' samples. The source material was naive CD4+ T cells from PBMCs. Documented subset: CD45RA+ positively selected.

CDR3 region: CASSLGQGADGYTF. CDR3 nucleotide sequence: TGCGCCAGCAGCTTAGGGCAGGGCGCTGATGGCTACACCTTC. V usage is TRBV5-1 and J usage is TRBJ1-2, with D perhaps TRBD1 (5 bases). This CDR3 comprises 14 residues. V dropped 2 bases and J dropped 6 bases, with 14 bases sitting between them. Germline loops: CDR1 SGHRS, CDR2 YFSETQ.